Following are 30 T cell receptor beta chains from one sample sequenced in a study of cytomegalovirus exposure and HLA in healthy donors. Researchers ran the PCR with 60 Vbeta and 13 Jbeta primers. Clones were read by immunoSEQ multiplex PCR, and TCRdb kept only the in-frame ones, dropping some. The sample shows 120,000 to 150,000 clones, roughly 83% of them seen only once. The sample consisted of PBMCs. Every receptor here comes from a middle-aged man in good health and CMV-seropositive.

The V and J genes are TRBV5-1 and TRBJ1-6; possible D gene TRBD1, 6 bases. Germline assignment: CDR1 SGHRS and CDR2 YFSETQ. There are 15 residues in the CDR3. Trimming stripped 2 bases from V and 7 bases from J, with 13 bases between. CDR3: CASSLYPGENSPLHF. For the CDR3, the DNA is TGCGCCAGCAGCTTATACCCAGGGGAGAATTCACCCCTCCACTTT. The full variable domain, completed using reference TRBV5-1 and TRBJ1-6, is KAGVTQTPRYLIKTRGQQVTLSCSPISGHRSVSWYQQTPGQGLQFLFEYFSETQRNKGNFPGRFSGRQFSNSRSEMNVSTLELGDSALYLCASSLYPGENSPLHFGNGTRLTVT.

The chain recombines TRBV2 with TRBJ1-1, with D possibly being TRBD1 (6 bases). This CDR3 contains 14 residues. Trimming removed 8 bases at V and 3 bases at J, with 16 bases between. The germline gives CDR1 SNHLY, CDR2 FYNNEI. The CDR3 DNA is TGTGCCAGCCCCTCGACAGGTAAGGACACTGAAGCTTTCTTT. This gives the protein CASPSTGKDTEAFF.

V usage is TRBV19 and J usage is TRBJ1-2; a possible D gene is TRBD1 (5 bases). The germline V gene has CDR1 LNHDA and CDR2 SQIVND (reference sequence). Trimming left V 9 bases short and J 2 bases short, with 16 bases between. The CDR3 consists of 14 residues. CDR3 sequence (DNA): TGTGCCAGCAAAGGTAGCGGACACAACTATGGCTACACCTTC. Translation gives CASKGSGHNYGYTF.

This chain uses TRBV30 with TRBJ2-7; maybe TRBD2 (6 bases). This CDR3 comprises 14 residues. The V gene lost 0 bases and the J gene lost 0 bases, with 9 bases spanning the gap. From germline, CDR1 is GTSNPN and CDR2 SVGIG (reference sequence). The DNA for the CDR3 is TGTGCCTGGAGTGTCGGAGGGATCTCCTACGAGCAGTACTTC. Translating it yields CAWSVGGISYEQYF. Looking up the rest from reference TRBV30 and TRBJ2-7 gives the full variable domain: SQTIHQWPATLVQPVGSPLSLECTVEGTSNPNLYWYRQAAGRGLQLLFYSVGIGQISSEVPQNLSASRPQDRQFILSSKKLLLSDSGFYLCAWSVGGISYEQYFGPGTRLTVT.

This clone has more than one count but fewer than ten. The rearrangement links TRBV28 to TRBJ1-6, with TRBD1 matching 9 bases. CDR3 length equals 16 residues. J gave up 5 bases and V 8 bases, and 10 bases lay outside the gene matches. CDR1 is MDHEN and CDR2 is SYDVKM in the germline V gene. The CDR3, as DNA: TGTGCCAGCTGCTCTCCGGGACAGGGAGATAATTCACCCCTCCACTTT. Protein sequence: CASCSPGQGDNSPLHF.

The chain has TRBV6-1 and TRBJ2-7, with D possibly matching TRBD1 (5 bases). Trimming removed 6 bases at V and 2 bases at J, with 14 bases between. The V gene's germline CDR1 is MNHNS and CDR2 SASEGT. CDR3 length equals 14 residues. The CDR3 nucleotides are TGTGCCAGCAGCGATCTATCCAGGGCCTACGAGCAGTACTTC. Protein product: CASSDLSRAYEQYF.

V is TRBV19 and J is TRBJ2-7; TRBD2 is a possible D gene (5 bases). Germline lookup yields CDR1 LNHDA and CDR2 SQIVND (reference sequence). The germline V and J ends were trimmed by 3 bases and 2 bases, with 14 bases remaining between them. This CDR3 has 15 amino acids. CDR3 protein: CASSIGPERAYEQYF. CDR3 sequence (DNA): TGTGCCAGTAGTATCGGTCCAGAGAGGGCCTACGAGCAGTACTTC.

The J gene is TRBJ1-1, the V gene TRBV5-6; the D gene is possibly TRBD1 (6 bases). There are 15 residues in the CDR3. Per the germline V gene, CDR1 is SGHDT and CDR2 is YYEEEE. V was clipped by 4 bases and J by 1 base, with 14 bases between them. CDR3 DNA: TGTGCCAGCAGCCCGACGGGGGGCGAGAACACTGAAGCTTTCTTT. This encodes CASSPTGGENTEAFF.

V is TRBV7-9 and J is TRBJ2-5, with D perhaps matching TRBD2 (6 bases). This CDR3 contains 15 residues. The ends were cut back, 7 bases at V and 5 bases at J, with 20 bases in the middle. Germline CDR1 and CDR2: SEHNR and FQNEAQ (reference sequence). CDR3 loop: CASTAAGAGRETQYF. CDR3 nucleotide sequence: TGTGCCAGCACCGCGGCCGGGGCGGGGCGGGAGACCCAGTACTTC.

This sequence joins TRBV7-9 and TRBJ1-2; no clear D gene. With 5 bases removed from V and 6 bases from J, the gap between germline ends came to 13 bases. The CDR3 runs 13 residues. The germline V gene has CDR1 SEHNR and CDR2 FQNEAQ (reference sequence). This CDR3 is CASSHLSEDGYTF. The CDR3 DNA reads TGTGCCAGCAGCCACCTCTCGGAGGATGGCTACACCTTC.

V gene TRBV5-1 combines with J gene TRBJ1-2; 7 nucleotides align to TRBD1. V dropped 3 bases and J dropped 4; count of bases not matched to a gene: 12. The CDR3 contains 16 residues. CDR1 is SGHRS and CDR2 is YFSETQ in the germline V gene. As DNA, the CDR3 is TGCGCCAGCAGCTGGATCCTCGGACAGGAGAGCTATGGCTACACCTTC. Its translation: CASSWILGQESYGYTF.

The V gene is TRBV6-1, the J gene TRBJ1-5; possible D gene TRBD1, 6 bases. CDR3 length equals 12 residues. Looked up from germline, CDR1 is MNHNS and CDR2 is SASEGT. Trimming took 4 bases from V and 7 from J, leaving 8 bases between them. The CDR3 DNA is TGTGCCAGCAGTGTAGGGGGACAGCCCCAGCATTTT. This gives the protein CASSVGGQPQHF.

V and J are TRBV5-5 and TRBJ2-5, with D perhaps TRBD2 (5 bases). The V end was cut by 2 bases, the J end by 1 base, with 9 bases between. The CDR3 runs to 14 residues. Germline-derived CDR1 and CDR2 are SGHKS and YYEKEE (reference sequence). CDR3: CASSFERFQETQYF. As DNA, the CDR3 is TGTGCCAGCAGCTTCGAGCGGTTCCAAGAGACCCAGTACTTC.

This clone was found a few times. The chain carries TRBV6-5 and TRBJ2-1; D is possibly TRBD1 (5 bases). CDR3 length: 15 amino acids. V lost 2 bases, J lost 6 bases, and 14 bases lay in between. CDR1 MNHEY and CDR2 SVGAGI come from the germline V gene. DNA of the CDR3: TGTGCCAGCAGTTACCCGTCAGGGAACGTCAATGAGCAGTTCTTC. This sequence encodes CASSYPSGNVNEQFF.

V gene TRBV7-3 combines with J gene TRBJ2-3; D is perhaps TRBD2 (5 bases). V was trimmed by 5 bases and J by 2 bases, leaving 8 bases between them. The CDR3 covers 13 residues. Germline CDR1 and CDR2: SGHTA and FQGTGA. CDR3 sequence (DNA): TGTGCCAGCAGCCGGGGTTTCACAGATACGCAGTATTTT. Translating it yields CASSRGFTDTQYF.

This clone has only one observation. The chain uses TRBV29-1 and TRBJ2-7; 7 positions agree with TRBD1. The V and J ends lost 1 base and 0 bases, in that order; junction bases with no gene match: 3. Germline assignment: CDR1 SQVTM and CDR2 ANQGSEA. The CDR3 loop spans 14 amino acids. This CDR3 is CSVEVRDSSYEQYF. CDR3 nucleotide sequence: TGCAGCGTTGAAGTGAGGGACAGCTCCTACGAGCAGTACTTC.

The chain joins TRBV27 to TRBJ2-1; 14 nucleotides agree with TRBD2. The CDR3 runs to 15 residues. Per the germline V gene, CDR1 is MNHEY and CDR2 is SMNVEV (reference sequence). J gave up 9 bases and V 5 bases, and 6 bases lay outside the gene matches. The CDR3 DNA is TGTGCCAGCAGTGAGCCGGGACTAGCGGGAGTTGAGCAGTTCTTC. Amino acid sequence: CASSEPGLAGVEQFF.

The J gene is TRBJ2-5, the V gene TRBV13; 8 bases line up with TRBD2. The end of the DNA fits TRBJ2-7 better, so the J call may be wrong. The CDR3 is made up of 15 amino acids. Per germline, CDR1 PRHDT and CDR2 FYEKMQ (reference sequence). The CDR3 sequence is CASSHPAAGGYEQYF. In DNA form, the CDR3 reads TGTGCCAGCAGCCACCCAGCCGCGGGAGGCTACGAGCAGTACTTC.

This clone showed up just a few times. This chain links TRBV5-6 with TRBJ1-2, with 7 bases identical to TRBD1. V lost 0 bases and J lost 1; bases outside the gene matches: 3. The germline gives CDR1 SGHDT, CDR2 YYEEEE. The CDR3 is 15 amino acids. DNA of the CDR3: TGTGCCAGCAGCTTGGCACAGGGGTTTAACTATGGCTACACCTTC. It encodes CASSLAQGFNYGYTF. The full variable domain, in which reference TRBV5-6 and TRBJ1-2 provide the parts outside the CDR3, is DAGVTQSPTHLIKTRGQQVTLRCSPKSGHDTVSWYQQALGQGPQFIFQYYEEEERQRGNFPDRFSGHQFPNYSSELNVNALLLGDSALYLCASSLAQGFNYGYTFGSGTRLTVV.

The chain carries TRBV7-3 and TRBJ2-7, with 7 bases fitting TRBD1. V lost 4 bases to trimming and J lost 3 bases; unmatched junction nucleotides: 3. From germline, CDR1 is SGHTA and CDR2 FQGTGA. This CDR3 has 13 residues. In DNA form, the CDR3 reads TGTGCCAGCAGCTACGGACAGGACTACGAGCAGTACTTC. Its translation: CASSYGQDYEQYF.

This clone has a handful of counts. The chain couples TRBV4-1 to TRBJ2-1; D gene ambiguous. Germline loops: CDR1 MGHRA, CDR2 YSYEKL. V was cut by 4 bases and J by 0 bases, with 7 bases left in between. The CDR3 is made up of 14 amino acids. CDR3 coding DNA: TGCGCCAGCAGCCCCCACATCTCCTACAATGAGCAGTTCTTC. Residues: CASSPHISYNEQFF.

V and J are TRBV4-1 and TRBJ1-4; 7 bases line up with TRBD1. Per the germline V gene, CDR1 is MGHRA and CDR2 is YSYEKL. The CDR3 runs to 17 residues. V was pared by 1 base and J by 8 bases, with 13 bases of the junction left unmatched. CDR3 residues: CASSQGPGQASAEKLFF. The CDR3 DNA reads TGCGCCAGCAGCCAAGGACCAGGACAGGCTTCGGCGGAAAAACTGTTTTTT.

The J gene is TRBJ2-2, the V gene TRBV4-3, with TRBD2 matching 9 bases. CDR1 LGHNA and CDR2 YSLEER come from the germline V gene. The V gene end was trimmed by 4 bases and the J gene end by 5 bases; junction bases not matched to a gene: 17. This CDR3 spans 19 amino acids. The CDR3 loop is CASSRKIPSAGGITGELFF. The CDR3 DNA is TGCGCCAGCAGCCGAAAGATCCCCTCCGCGGGGGGGATTACCGGGGAGCTGTTTTTT.

This clone has a single count. The V and J genes are TRBV2 and TRBJ2-7; TRBD1 agrees at 7 bases. Germline lookup yields CDR1 SNHLY and CDR2 FYNNEI. V shed 6 bases and J 6 bases; nucleotides not matched to a gene: 14. This CDR3 contains 15 residues. CDR3 protein: CASSSDRAAVGEQYF. Here the CDR3 DNA reads TGTGCCAGCAGCTCCGACAGGGCCGCGGTGGGCGAGCAGTACTTC.

This chain uses TRBV5-1 with TRBJ2-2; D is uncertain. Germline V gene lookup returns CDR1 SGHRS and CDR2 YFSETQ. The CDR3 is made up of 12 amino acids. The V end was cut by 4 bases, the J end by 3 bases, with 4 bases between. This CDR3 reads CASSLDTGELFF. DNA for the CDR3: TGCGCCAGCAGCCTCGACACCGGGGAGCTGTTTTTT.

Concerning this clone: Its ends do not fully match the called genes, so a read error is possible. The chain uses TRBV5-1 and TRBJ2-2; 10 positions agree with TRBD2. The CDR3 runs 15 residues. In germline, CDR1 is SGHRS, CDR2 YFSETQ. The CDR3 loop is CASRLASGSVGELFF. Written as DNA, the CDR3 is TGCGCCAGCAGGTTGGCTAGCGGGAGCGTCGGGGAGCTGTTTTTT.

The CDR3 protein is CASTEGADSNQPQHF. CDR3 nucleotides: TGTGCCAGTACCGAGGGAGCTGATAGCAATCAGCCCCAGCATTTT. The V gene is TRBV19, the J gene TRBJ1-5; D uncertain. The CDR3 consists of 15 residues. From germline, CDR1 is LNHDA and CDR2 SQIVND (reference sequence). V lost 7 bases and J lost 0, with 13 bases in between.

This rearrangement joins TRBV4-1 to TRBJ2-1; 9 positions agree with TRBD2. Per germline, CDR1 MGHRA and CDR2 YSYEKL. Germline trimming cut 3 bases from V and 9 bases from J; bases unmatched to any gene: 12. The CDR3 runs 16 residues. This CDR3 is CASSQYTGTSKREQFF. CDR3 DNA sequence: TGCGCCAGCAGCCAGTATACCGGGACTAGCAAGCGTGAGCAGTTCTTC.

The chain joins TRBV5-6 to TRBJ1-2, with D maybe TRBD1 (6 bases). The CDR3 contains 14 residues. The V end was cut by 0 bases, the J end by 3 bases, with 9 bases between. CDR1 and CDR2 from the germline V gene are SGHDT and YYEEEE. Here the CDR3 reads CASSLGHRDYGYTF. The DNA for the CDR3 is TGTGCCAGCAGCTTGGGCCACAGGGACTATGGCTACACCTTC.

The chain's CDR3 is CASSAGLAEVLEQFF. The CDR3 region has the DNA TGTGCCAGCAGCGCGGGACTAGCGGAGGTTCTTGAGCAGTTCTTC. The chain joins TRBV9 to TRBJ2-1, with 11 nucleotides matching TRBD2. Per the germline V gene, CDR1 is SGDLS and CDR2 is YYNGEE. CDR3 size: 15 residues. The V gene end was trimmed by 3 bases and the J gene end by 9 bases; junction bases not matched to a gene: 8.